These 23 T cell receptor beta chains share one sample of origin, sequenced in a study of blood T cell repertoires in COVID-19. Data came from immunoSEQ multiplex PCR; TCRdb stores just in-frame clones and leaves some out. The sample has more than 200,000 clones, 65% to 85% seen once. What was sequenced was peripheral blood. These TCRs come from a woman of 80 years or more with acute or convalescent COVID-19.

The chain has TRBV19 and TRBJ2-3; D unclear. Germline lookup yields CDR1 LNHDA and CDR2 SQIVND (reference sequence). There are 15 residues in the CDR3. V lost 4 bases and J lost 5, with 16 bases in between. CDR3 bases: TGTGCCAGTAGTACCCAACACATGGCCATAGATACGCAGTATTTT. This gives the protein CASSTQHMAIDTQYF.

The chain is built from TRBV5-5 and TRBJ1-2; D is unresolved. Trimming took 1 base from V and 4 from J, leaving 5 bases between them. This CDR3 region has 12 residues. CDR1 is SGHKS and CDR2 is YYEKEE in the germline V gene (reference sequence). CDR3 DNA: TGTGCCAGCAGCTTGACTGGCTATGGCTACACCTTC. Translating it yields CASSLTGYGYTF.

This chain joins TRBV11-2 and TRBJ2-7; 8 bases agree with TRBD2. CDR3 length: 15 residues. The germline V gene encodes CDR1 SGHAT and CDR2 FQNNGV. V trimming: 3 bases; J trimming: 7 bases; junction bases outside the gene matches: 11. CDR3 protein: CASSFIAGGMGEQYF. In DNA, the CDR3 is TGTGCCAGCAGCTTCATCGCGGGAGGAATGGGGGAGCAGTACTTC.

This chain connects TRBV12-3 or TRBV12-4 to TRBJ1-3, with D uncertain. V gave up 4 bases and J gave up 4 bases, with 2 bases separating them. CDR3 length equals 11 residues. The CDR3 spells CASSSGNTIYF. The DNA of the CDR3 is TGTGCCAGCAGTTCAGGAAACACCATATATTTT.

The V gene is TRBV30, the J gene TRBJ2-3; possible D gene TRBD2, 5 bases. The CDR3 is 13 residues long. V lost 4 bases and J 0 bases, leaving 8 bases between the germline ends. Germline CDR1 GTSNPN, CDR2 SVGIG (reference sequence). CDR3 in amino acids: CAWKRESTDTQYF. CDR3 nucleotides: TGTGCCTGGAAAAGGGAGAGCACAGATACGCAGTATTTT.

This rearrangement joins TRBV19 to TRBJ1-5; D unclear. V dropped 3 bases and J dropped 3 bases, with 9 bases sitting between them. CDR1 is LNHDA, CDR2 SQIVND, per germline (reference sequence). There are 14 residues in the CDR3. CDR3 amino acids: CASSIVSYNQPQHF. CDR3 in DNA: TGTGCCAGTAGTATCGTCAGTTACAATCAGCCCCAGCATTTT.

The rearrangement uses TRBV2 and TRBJ1-4; a possible D gene is TRBD1 (5 bases). The CDR3 is made up of 16 amino acids. The V gene lost 2 bases and the J gene lost 2 bases, with 12 bases spanning the gap. CDR1 and CDR2 from the germline V gene are SNHLY and FYNNEI. CDR3 residues: CASSESWGRTNEKLFF. DNA of the CDR3: TGTGCCAGCAGTGAAAGTTGGGGGAGGACTAATGAAAAACTGTTTTTT.

This chain connects TRBV10-3 to TRBJ1-5, with D perhaps TRBD1 (5 bases). The CDR3 runs to 13 residues. Trimming left V 6 bases short and J 5 bases short, with 11 bases between. Looked up from germline, CDR1 is ENHRY and CDR2 is SYGVKD. The CDR3 sequence: CAIRGRVDQPQHF. The DNA for the CDR3 is TGTGCCATCAGGGGCAGGGTCGATCAGCCCCAGCATTTT.

The chain carries TRBV5-1 and TRBJ1-4; 10 nucleotides agree with TRBD1. The J segment lost 2 bases and the V segment lost 1 base, leaving 2 bases of the junction unmatched. CDR3 length equals 16 residues. From germline, CDR1 is SGHRS and CDR2 YFSETQ. CDR3 loop: CASSLPTGGTNEKLFF. As DNA, the CDR3 is TGCGCCAGCAGCTTGCCGACAGGGGGCACTAATGAAAAACTGTTTTTT. The full variable domain, with the rest looked up from reference TRBV5-1 and TRBJ1-4, is KAGVTQTPRYLIKTRGQQVTLSCSPISGHRSVSWYQQTPGQGLQFLFEYFSETQRNKGNFPGRFSGRQFSNSRSEMNVSTLELGDSALYLCASSLPTGGTNEKLFFGSGTQLSVL.

This clone is a singleton in its sample. The chain's CDR3 is CASSSDRTGAHGDTQYF. CDR3 DNA sequence: TGTGCCAGCAGTTCCGATAGGACAGGGGCCCACGGGGATACGCAGTATTTT. V usage is TRBV27 and J usage is TRBJ2-3; 9 nucleotides line up with TRBD1. The ends lost 4 bases at V and 6 bases at J; junction bases unmatched: 14. Germline assignment: CDR1 MNHEY and CDR2 SMNVEV (reference sequence). The CDR3 is made up of 17 amino acids.

This clone was observed once. The V call is TRBV19, the J call TRBJ1-5; 8 bases match TRBD1. The CDR3 totals 13 residues. The V gene end was trimmed by 6 bases and the J gene end by 7 bases; junction bases not matched to a gene: 5. Germline assignment: CDR1 LNHDA and CDR2 SQIVND (reference sequence). The CDR3 sequence is CASRDRGGQPQHF. The DNA for the CDR3 is TGTGCCAGTAGAGACAGGGGTGGACAGCCCCAGCATTTT.

This rearrangement joins TRBV18 to TRBJ1-1, with 9 nucleotides matching TRBD1. This CDR3 spans 14 amino acids. From germline, CDR1 is KGHSH and CDR2 LQKENI. J lost 5 bases, V lost 4 bases, and 5 bases had no gene match. The CDR3 sequence: CASSQGQGRTEAFF. The CDR3 region has the DNA TGTGCCAGCTCACAGGGACAGGGCCGGACTGAAGCTTTCTTT.

The chain combines TRBV7-2 with TRBJ2-7; 11 nucleotides align to TRBD2. V lost 1 base and J lost 2; bases outside the gene matches: 4. This CDR3 region has 16 residues. Per the germline V gene, CDR1 is SGHTA and CDR2 is FQGNSA. CDR3 sequence: CASSLEGTSGTYEQYF. The CDR3, as DNA: TGTGCCAGCAGCTTAGAAGGGACTAGCGGAACCTACGAGCAGTACTTC.

The chain joins TRBV6-5 to TRBJ1-2; D may be TRBD1 (6 bases). V was cut by 7 bases and J by 6 bases, with 15 bases left in between. The length of the CDR3 is 13 residues. Germline values: CDR1 MNHEY, CDR2 SVGAGI. The CDR3 spells CASKLTGFDGYTF. The CDR3 region has the DNA TGTGCCAGCAAACTTACAGGGTTCGATGGCTACACCTTC.

The V and J genes are TRBV28 and TRBJ2-3, with D possibly being TRBD2 (5 bases). Trimming removed 7 bases from V and 5 bases from J, with 13 bases in between. CDR3 size: 13 residues. The V gene's germline CDR1 is MDHEN and CDR2 SYDVKM. The DNA for the CDR3 is TGTGCCAGCACGGGGAGTTGGAGAGATACGCAGTATTTT. This translates into CASTGSWRDTQYF.

The sample holds one count of this clone. The genes are TRBV15 and TRBJ1-1; D not resolved. CDR1 is LNHNV, CDR2 YYDKDF, per germline (reference sequence). The CDR3 covers 13 residues. The germline V and J ends were trimmed by 3 bases and 1 base, with 6 bases remaining between them. The CDR3 region has the DNA TGTGCCACCAGCAGGCAGGCGAACACTGAAGCTTTCTTT. Its protein is CATSRQANTEAFF.

The V gene is TRBV9, the J gene TRBJ2-1, with 9 bases lining up with TRBD1. Germline values: CDR1 SGDLS, CDR2 YYNGEE. The J segment lost 7 bases and the V segment lost 2 bases, leaving 10 bases of the junction unmatched. CDR3 size: 16 residues. Here the CDR3 DNA reads TGTGCCAGCAGCGTTGGCGGGGGACAGGGTTGGAATGAGCAGTTCTTC. This encodes CASSVGGGQGWNEQFF.

This clone showed up just once. This chain connects TRBV6-5 to TRBJ1-1; D might be TRBD1 (6 bases). CDR1 is MNHEY, CDR2 SVGAGI, per germline. The CDR3 is 13 amino acids. Trimming stripped 8 bases from V and 4 bases from J, with 14 bases between. In DNA, the CDR3 is TGTGCCAGCGGTCGTCTGGGGGCCACTGAAGCTTTCTTT. As protein: CASGRLGATEAFF.

The chain joins TRBV11-2 to TRBJ2-7, with D hard to call. V lost 1 base, J lost 0 bases, and 10 bases lay in between. The CDR3 is 15 amino acids. Germline-derived CDR1 and CDR2 are SGHAT and FQNNGV. CDR3 nucleotides: TGTGCCAGCAGCTTAGTGGGCGACGGCTCCTACGAGCAGTACTTC. It translates to CASSLVGDGSYEQYF.

The chain uses TRBV7-3 and TRBJ2-1; 10 bases are shared with TRBD2. The CDR3 totals 15 residues. Per the germline V gene, CDR1 is SGHTA and CDR2 is FQGTGA. Trimming at V came to 5 bases and at J to 6 bases, leaving 7 bases not matched to a gene. CDR3 amino acids: CASSLSGGSFNEQFF. DNA for the CDR3: TGTGCCAGCAGCCTTAGCGGGGGGAGTTTCAATGAGCAGTTCTTC.

V gene TRBV9 combines with J gene TRBJ1-3; 7 bases agree with TRBD1. Unmatched junction bases numbered 7, after V lost 4 bases and J lost 0 bases. The CDR3 has 16 amino acids. CDR1 and CDR2 (germline): SGDLS, YYNGEE. The CDR3 bases are TGTGCCAGCAGCCCCCGCAGGGGGAGCTCTGGAAACACCATATATTTT. Translation: CASSPRRGSSGNTIYF.

The CDR3: CASSSLPGGVTEAFF. CDR3 DNA: TGTGCCAGCAGCTCCCTCCCGGGAGGGGTCACTGAAGCTTTCTTT. This chain joins TRBV6-5 and TRBJ1-1; D is perhaps TRBD1 (5 bases). The germline V and J ends were trimmed by 6 bases and 4 bases, with 18 bases remaining between them. The length of the CDR3 is 15 residues. Germline V CDR1 and CDR2: MNHEY, SVGAGI.

This clone was counted once. The chain links TRBV28 to TRBJ2-7, with 8 positions matching TRBD2. V lost 11 bases and J lost 2; bases outside the gene matches: 5. The CDR3 has 12 amino acids. Per germline, CDR1 MDHEN and CDR2 SYDVKM. CDR3 nucleotide sequence: TGTGCCGTCGACGGGGGGGCCTACGAGCAGTACTTC. Its translation: CAVDGGAYEQYF.